This T cell receptor (beta chain) was documented in a study of regulatory T cells in long-lasting Graves disease. This clonotype was recorded many times. Unmatched junction bases numbered 5, after V lost 0 bases and J lost 5 bases. The germline V gene has CDR1 MNHEY and CDR2 SVGAGI. This CDR3 is built from 16 residues. As for time point: newly diagnosed GD, antithyroid drugs for less than 3 months. RNA isolated from PBMCs was used to make the TCR library. Arm-PCR with iRepertoire HTBI primers amplified the CDR3 regions for these TCR beta libraries. TCRdb re-analysed the multiplex PCR reads in MiXCR, keeping a single row per CDR3 protein. The table includes about 540,000 distinct CDR3 sequences, approximately 15% detected once. The same sample was also used in a study of T cells in Graves' hyperthyroidism and ophthalmopathy. That source reports: The patients, who ranged from 18 to 65 in age, presented with newly diagnosed hyperthyroidism lasting under 2 months. HTBI primers drove first-round RT-PCR of the TCR CDR3.

Sequenced material: peripheral blood mononuclear cells (PBMCs), taken at new diagnosis, from a patient treated with antithyroid drugs. This receptor was identified in a man in his thirties or forties with Graves disease. The V and J genes are TRBV6-5 and TRBJ2-1; 9 bases are a match to TRBD2. The CDR3 nucleotides read TGTGCCAGCAGTTACTCGACACTAGCGGGCCACAATGAGCAGTTCTTC. Residues: CASSYSTLAGHNEQFF.